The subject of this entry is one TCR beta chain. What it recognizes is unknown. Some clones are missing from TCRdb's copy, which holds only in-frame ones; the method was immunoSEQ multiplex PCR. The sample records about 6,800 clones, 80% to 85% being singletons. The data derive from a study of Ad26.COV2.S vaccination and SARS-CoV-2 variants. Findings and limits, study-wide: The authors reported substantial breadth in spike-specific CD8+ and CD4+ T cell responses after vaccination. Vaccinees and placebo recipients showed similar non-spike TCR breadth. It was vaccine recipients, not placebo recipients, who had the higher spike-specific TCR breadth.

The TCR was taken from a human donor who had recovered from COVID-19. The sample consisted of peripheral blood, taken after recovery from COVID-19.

CDR3 residues: CASSWGPRVDETQYF. DNA of the CDR3: TGTGCCAGCAGCTGGGGCCCAAGGGTGGATGAGACCCAGTACTTC. The chain links TRBV7-9 to TRBJ2-5; D is perhaps TRBD1 (5 bases). V was pared by 4 bases and J by 5 bases, with 17 bases between. This CDR3 spans 15 amino acids. Per the germline V gene, CDR1 is SEHNR and CDR2 is FQNEAQ (reference sequence).